These T cell receptor beta chains were read from a single sample in a study of blood T cell repertoires in COVID-19. Clones were read by immunoSEQ multiplex PCR, and TCRdb kept only the in-frame ones, dropping some. The table includes around 170,000 clones, approximately 85% detected once. The specimen sequenced was PBMCs or T cells enriched from blood (not recorded which). The receptor source for this set is a woman under 30 who had recovered from COVID-19. Each CDR3 is given with its conserved first and last residue. A D gene is named only where the DNA matches it firmly. A clone size is listed for some rows: how often the clone was seen (once, few, many), or a class if it is expanded.

v_call: TRBV3-1/TRBV3-2
clone_size: .
j_call: TRBJ1-2
d_call: .
cdr3_nt: TGTGCCAGCAGCCAATCTACAGGCGGCTACACCTTC
cdr3_aa: CASSQSTGGYTF

v_call: TRBV1
clone_size: .
j_call: TRBJ1-3
d_call: .
cdr3_nt: TGCACCAGCAGCCAACACAGACAGGGACCTGGAAACACCATATATTTT
cdr3_aa: CTSSQHRQGPGNTIYF

v_call: TRBV6-1
clone_size: .
j_call: TRBJ1-4
d_call: .
cdr3_nt: TGTGCCAGCAGTGAAGTCTGGAGGGAAAAACTGTTTTTT
cdr3_aa: CASSEVWREKLFF

v_call: TRBV12-5
clone_size: once
j_call: TRBJ1-1
d_call: TRBD1
cdr3_nt: TGTGCTAGTGGCCCGACAGGGGACACTGAAGCTTTCTTT
cdr3_aa: CASGPTGDTEAFF

v_call: TRBV29-1
clone_size: .
j_call: TRBJ2-3
d_call: .
cdr3_nt: TGCAGCGTTGCGAACAGTCCCACAGATACGCAGTATTTT
cdr3_aa: CSVANSPTDTQYF

v_call: TRBV21-1
clone_size: .
j_call: TRBJ1-1
d_call: .
cdr3_nt: TGTGCCAGCAGCAAAAGTGTACAGGGGGCGATCAACACTGAAGCTTTCTTT
cdr3_aa: CASSKSVQGAINTEAFF

v_call: TRBV19
clone_size: .
j_call: TRBJ2-5
d_call: TRBD2
cdr3_nt: TGTGCCAGTAGTGCCGGGACTAGCGGGGGACGAGAGACCCAGTACTTC
cdr3_aa: CASSAGTSGGRETQYF

v_call: TRBV29-1
clone_size: .
j_call: TRBJ2-7
d_call: TRBD1
cdr3_nt: TGCAGCGTTGAACTTGTAGGGGGACAGGACGAGCAGTACTTC
cdr3_aa: CSVELVGGQDEQYF

v_call: TRBV5-1
clone_size: .
j_call: TRBJ2-7
d_call: .
cdr3_nt: TGCGCCAGCAGCACCGACAGTCCCCCCTACGAGCAGTACTTC
cdr3_aa: CASSTDSPPYEQYF

v_call: TRBV2
clone_size: .
j_call: TRBJ2-1
d_call: TRBD2
cdr3_nt: TGTGCCAGCCTAAAACTAGCGGGAGTTGGTGAGCAGTTCTTC
cdr3_aa: CASLKLAGVGEQFF

v_call: TRBV27
clone_size: .
j_call: TRBJ2-7
d_call: .
cdr3_nt: TGTGCCAGCAGTTTTAGTGCGAGCTCCGAGCAGTACTTC
cdr3_aa: CASSFSASSEQYF

v_call: TRBV6-2/TRBV6-3
clone_size: .
j_call: TRBJ2-7
d_call: .
cdr3_nt: TGTGCCAGCAGTTACTCCGAAGGGGCCGAGCAGTACTTC
cdr3_aa: CASSYSEGAEQYF